This T cell receptor (beta chain) was identified in a study of blood T cell repertoires in COVID-19. Background on the study: T cells, B-cell-depleted T cells, or PBMCs provided the cDNA or gDNA that served as material.

J was trimmed by 1 base and V by 4 bases; bases with no gene match: 1. Germline CDR1 is SNHLY and CDR2 is FYNNEI. CDR3 length equals 15 residues. In the original workflow: Using reference gene primer amplification, nucleated cell counts were estimated. The protocol was immunoSEQ multiplex PCR, while the TCRdb copy is restricted to in-frame clones and leaves out a portion. V and J calls and clone size are as listed in that table; D and trimming were resolved from the DNA. In the table there are approximately 30,000 clones, about 85% of which are singletons. V is TRBV2 and J is TRBJ1-6; 7 positions match TRBD1. Sequenced input: peripheral blood. This receptor was identified in a man aged 50 or older with active or convalescent COVID-19. DNA of the CDR3: TGTGCCAGCAGTGTACAGGGGTCCTATAATTCACCCCTCCACTTT. It specifies CASSVQGSYNSPLHF.